This T cell receptor (beta chain) was documented in a study of early T cells in non-severe SARS-CoV-2 infection (dated by TCRdb to 2020 to 2022). Context from the whole study: TCR sequencing used bulk RNA from unsorted whole blood, so alpha and beta chains could not be paired.

Overall study results and their limits: VDJdb matching was skewed toward anti-spike CD8 responses, so virus-specific expansions were likely underestimated and private and CD4 specificities were missed.

To prepare the library, 5' RACE was applied. Sequencing instrument: NextSeq 500. In the TCR library protocol, unique molecular identifiers were attached to individual cDNA molecules to correct for PCR bias and sequencing error. Both TCR alpha and beta chains were sequenced, and tight co-correlation was observed between alpha and beta sequence abundances in each sample. In the authors' own workflow: Decombinator V4 was used to perform V gene, J gene and CDR3 annotation of TCR sequences. TCRs were defined as expanded if a significant change between any two time points was detected under a Poisson model with p below 0.0001. TCR abundances were normalised to the total number of TCRs sequenced per sample and expressed as counts per million. TRAV1-2 paired with TRAJ12, TRAJ20 or TRAJ33 defined MAIT TCRs, while TRAV10 paired with TRAJ18 defined iNKT TCRs. VDJdb, accessed 1 November 2021, was searched for CMV, EBV and SARS-CoV-2 annotated TCRs, with TCRs annotated for multiple antigens excluded. In TCRdb, the public reads were trimmed at Q25 with fastp and aligned with MiXCR, with productive beta chains retained. A single entry per CDR3 protein holds the most common genes and DNA from its merged rows. The V and J calls, along with clone size, are taken from TCRdb and not from the paper's own processing. The table for this sample lists 50,000 to 60,000 distinct CDR3 sequences; around 12% of them were counted only once. Roughly 1.4% of the sample is taken by the ten largest.

The junction shows trimming of 5 bases on V and 1 base on J, plus 8 bases between the germline ends. The CDR3 measures 12 amino acids from cysteine to phenylalanine. The only DNA kept is the CDR3, 36 bases in frame from the first base. From the germline V gene, CDR1 is SQVTM and CDR2 is ANQGSEA. Worth noting for this clonotype: What antigen it recognizes has not been identified. No base quality values were provided; no much bigger clone lies one nucleotide off.

The study was a case-control design nested within a healthcare worker cohort in London, UK, with weekly nasopharyngeal swab PCR tests and blood sampling. Between 23 and 31 March 2020, the week of the UK lockdown, healthcare workers were enrolled and then followed up weekly for as long as 16 weeks. This receptor was identified in an adult who was a healthcare worker with PCR-confirmed SARS-CoV-2 infection or an uninfected control (not recorded which). The sample taken for sequencing was whole blood. The chain joins TRBV29-1 to TRBJ1-1, with the D gene not clear enough to name. The CDR3 reads CSVSPPNTEAFF. The DNA sequence is as follows: TGCAGCGTTTCCCCTCCGAACACTGAAGCTTTCTTT.